Listed here are 12 T cell receptor beta chains from one sample, sequenced in a study of human T cells and chemical hapten exposure (dated by TCRdb to the early 2020s). Libraries were built with RACE. The data were produced on a NextSeq 500. TCRdb took the public reads, trimmed them with fastp at Q25, ran MiXCR for clone calling and kept in-frame beta chains. Records with the same CDR3 protein are collapsed into one entry carrying the most frequent genes and DNA. The sample table lists some 200,000 distinct CDR3 sequences, approximately 31% of them with a count of one. Clones ranked in the top ten supply less than 3.5% of the sample. Read against the paper, the sample's time point label means: pre-sensitization, week 0. Sample treatment or condition, as interpreted from the label and publication: therapeutic diphenylcyclopropenone sensitization with weekly scalp DPC. This sample comprised whole blood, obtained in connection with sensitization to the hapten diphenylcyclopropenone (DPC). The source is a woman aged 25-40 years with alopecia areata. Some clones in this sample may be carry-over from other donors' samples.

This rearrangement joins TRBV20-1 to TRBJ2-5, with D possibly being TRBD2 (6 bases). Germline V gene sequence: CDR1 DFQATT, CDR2 SNEGSKA (reference sequence). The CDR3 length is 15 residues. With 0 bases removed from V and 5 bases from J, the gap between germline ends came to 16 bases. Here the CDR3 reads CSAREGSVRGETQYF. CDR3 bases: TGCAGTGCTAGAGAGGGTTCGGTACGGGGGGAGACCCAGTACTTC.

This clonotype appeared once. A junction boundary mismatches the germline segment, possibly from a read error. The rearrangement uses TRBV6-5 and TRBJ2-1; D unresolved. CDR1 and CDR2 from the germline V gene are MNHEY and SVGAGI. The CDR3 is made up of 16 amino acids. The CDR3: CASSYLQTSILSEQFF. CDR3 DNA sequence: TGTGCCAGCAGCTACTTACAGACAAGTATCCTCAGTGAGCAGTTCTTC.

The chain joins TRBV19 to TRBJ2-2; D possibly corresponds to TRBD2 (6 bases). V lost 0 bases and J 6 bases, leaving 20 bases between the germline ends. The length of the CDR3 is 18 residues. The germline V gene has CDR1 LNHDA and CDR2 SQIVND (reference sequence). The CDR3 DNA sequence: TGTGCCAGTAGTATAGATAAGTCAGGGACTTCTCGGGCCGGGGAGCTGTTTTTT. Its protein product is CASSIDKSGTSRAGELFF.

The chain couples TRBV20-1 to TRBJ2-1; 12 nucleotides line up with TRBD2. This CDR3 contains 17 residues. V trimming: 6 bases; J trimming: 6 bases; junction bases outside the gene matches: 15. CDR1 is DFQATT, CDR2 SNEGSKA, per germline (reference sequence). CDR3 nucleotides: TGCAGTGCACGGGGGACTTTAGGACTAGCGGGAATCAATGAGCAGTTCTTC. This sequence encodes CSARGTLGLAGINEQFF.

This clonotype was counted between two and nine times. The J gene is TRBJ2-3, the V gene TRBV7-2; either TRBD1 or TRBD2 may supply D (5 bases each). Germline-derived CDR1 and CDR2 are SGHTA and FQGNSA. The ends were cut back, 5 bases at V and 4 bases at J, with 16 bases in the middle. This CDR3 region has 15 residues. DNA for the CDR3: TGTGCCAGCAGCCTCATGGGGGTGGTCCCAGATACGCAGTATTTT. Amino acid sequence: CASSLMGVVPDTQYF.

The chain couples TRBV29-1 to TRBJ2-2; D is perhaps TRBD1 (5 bases). V was clipped by 7 bases and J by 4 bases, with 19 bases between them. The V gene's germline CDR1 is SQVTM and CDR2 ANQGSEA. The CDR3 spans 15 residues. The CDR3 nucleotides read TGCAGCGCCATAGTTGGGGCAAGGGGCACCGGGGAGCTGTTTTTT. It encodes CSAIVGARGTGELFF.

The chain has TRBV5-1 and TRBJ2-5; D is perhaps TRBD2 (5 bases). This CDR3 contains 14 residues. The ends were cut back, 1 base at V and 2 bases at J, with 9 bases in the middle. In germline, CDR1 is SGHRS, CDR2 YFSETQ. The CDR3 DNA sequence: TGCGCCAGCAGCTTGACTAGAGTTCAAGAGACCCAGTACTTC. Translation gives CASSLTRVQETQYF. Drawing the rest from reference TRBV5-1 and TRBJ2-5, the complete variable domain is KAGVTQTPRYLIKTRGQQVTLSCSPISGHRSVSWYQQTPGQGLQFLFEYFSETQRNKGNFPGRFSGRQFSNSRSEMNVSTLELGDSALYLCASSLTRVQETQYFGPGTRLLVL.

This clonotype was counted between two and nine times. The germline gene is not matched at one end of the junction; a read error may be the cause. V and J are TRBV6-5 and TRBJ2-1, with 7 nucleotides matching TRBD2. The CDR3 has 13 residues. The germline V gene has CDR1 MNHEY and CDR2 SVGAGI. The CDR3, as DNA: TGTGCCAGCAGTGGAGGGACTACCTATAACATTATCTTC. Amino acid sequence: CASSGGTTYNIIF.

The V and J genes are TRBV18 and TRBJ1-5; D may be TRBD1 (6 bases). V shed 4 bases and J shed 9 bases, with 10 bases lying between them. Germline CDR1 KGHSH, CDR2 LQKENI. This CDR3 contains 12 residues. DNA for the CDR3: TGTGCCAGCTCACTACAGGGAATGCCCCAGCATTTT. Amino acid sequence: CASSLQGMPQHF.

V and J are TRBV28 and TRBJ2-7; no clear D. Trimming took 4 bases from V and 7 from J, leaving 8 bases between them. This CDR3 comprises 11 residues. Per the germline V gene, CDR1 is MDHEN and CDR2 is SYDVKM. CDR3 loop: CASSSPWEQYF. CDR3 sequence (DNA): TGTGCCAGCAGTTCCCCCTGGGAGCAGTACTTC.

This rearrangement joins TRBV30 to TRBJ1-6, with no clear D. Germline V CDR1 and CDR2: GTSNPN, SVGIG (reference sequence). Trimming cost V 3 bases and J 13 bases, with 22 bases left between them. The CDR3 is 15 residues long. The chain's CDR3 is CAWSGRASGVSPLHF. CDR3 nucleotides: TGTGCCTGGAGCGGCCGAGCCAGCGGGGTTTCTCCCCTCCACTTT.

This chain joins TRBV7-9 and TRBJ2-7, with D perhaps matching TRBD1 (6 bases). The CDR3 has 15 amino acids. V shed 0 bases and J shed 5 bases, with 14 bases lying between them. Looked up from germline, CDR1 is SEHNR and CDR2 is FQNEAQ (reference sequence). CDR3 protein: CASSLALQGNHEQYF. Here the CDR3 DNA reads TGTGCCAGCAGCTTAGCGCTCCAGGGGAACCACGAGCAGTACTTC.